Presented here are 20 T cell receptor beta chains from one specimen sequenced in a study of cytomegalovirus exposure and HLA in healthy donors. Both 60 Vbeta primers and 13 Jbeta primers went into the PCR. Profiled with immunoSEQ multiplex PCR; TCRdb holds only in-frame clones, not every one. Of 140,000 to 150,000 clones in the sample, roughly 62% are singletons; the top ten hold around 1.8%. The sample was PBMCs. The source of these receptors is a male donor in good health and CMV-seronegative.

This chain uses TRBV30 with TRBJ2-5; the D gene is possibly TRBD1 (6 bases). The DNA end is a closer match to TRBJ2-7, so the J assignment may be wrong. Germline CDR1 reads GTSNPN; CDR2 reads SVGIG (reference sequence). This CDR3 is built from 14 residues. The CDR3 loop is CAWSVFRGLYEQYF. CDR3 sequence (DNA): TGTGCCTGGAGTGTATTCAGGGGTCTCTACGAGCAGTACTTC.

The chain uses TRBV6-1 and TRBJ2-1, with a possible D match to TRBD2 (6 bases). The CDR3 is made up of 14 amino acids. Germline V gene data show CDR1 as MNHNS and CDR2 as SASEGT. V was trimmed by 3 bases and J by 2 bases, leaving 8 bases between them. The DNA for the CDR3 is TGTGCCAGCAGTGAGGGACTGGCCTACAATGAGCAGTTCTTC. Its translation: CASSEGLAYNEQFF.

V and J are TRBV7-3 and TRBJ1-1, with 7 bases fitting TRBD1. The V gene end was trimmed by 7 bases and the J gene end by 5 bases; junction bases not matched to a gene: 4. The CDR3 has 12 amino acids. The V gene's germline CDR1 is SGHTA and CDR2 FQGTGA. The CDR3 DNA sequence: TGTGCCAGCAACCAACAGGGGACTGAAGCTTTCTTT. It translates to CASNQQGTEAFF.

V usage is TRBV4-2 and J usage is TRBJ1-2, with D tentatively TRBD1 (5 bases). V lost 2 bases and J 3 bases, leaving 16 bases between the germline ends. Per germline, CDR1 LGHNA and CDR2 YNFKEQ. This CDR3 spans 16 amino acids. The CDR3 nucleotides read TGTGCCAGCAGCCAACTCTACGGACCGGGGGACTATGGCTACACCTTC. Its protein is CASSQLYGPGDYGYTF.

This chain joins TRBV6-1 and TRBJ1-4, with D hard to call. V was trimmed by 1 base and J by 8 bases, leaving 20 bases between them. Per germline, CDR1 MNHNS and CDR2 SASEGT. This CDR3 spans 17 amino acids. CDR3 protein: CASSEDRLGGFGEKLFF. CDR3 sequence (DNA): TGTGCCAGCAGTGAAGATCGCCTAGGAGGGTTTGGGGAAAAACTGTTTTTT.

V and J are TRBV27 and TRBJ2-1; the D is unclear. The V end lost 5 bases, the J end lost 5 bases, and 7 bases lay between the germline ends. CDR3 length equals 12 residues. Germline loops: CDR1 MNHEY, CDR2 SMNVEV (reference sequence). The CDR3 nucleotides are TGTGCCAGCAGTCCAGGAAACAATGAGCAGTTCTTC. As protein: CASSPGNNEQFF.

In its sample, this clone was seen once. V is TRBV7-9 and J is TRBJ2-5; D is unclear. Trimming stripped 2 bases from V and 5 bases from J, with 12 bases between. The CDR3 consists of 14 residues. The germline V gene encodes CDR1 SEHNR and CDR2 FQNEAQ (reference sequence). CDR3 nucleotides: TGTGCCAGCAGCTTATTGTCCGGTTCGGAGACCCAGTACTTC. Translation: CASSLLSGSETQYF.

This clone occurred once. The chain carries TRBV7-2 and TRBJ2-5; 7 nucleotides match TRBD1. The J call may be mistaken, given a closer DNA end match to TRBJ2-7. The CDR3 covers 13 residues. In germline, CDR1 is SGHTA, CDR2 FQGNSA. CDR3 residues: CASRPTGSYEQYF. CDR3 nucleotide sequence: TGTGCCAGCAGACCGACAGGGTCCTACGAGCAGTACTTC.

This chain connects TRBV7-6 to TRBJ2-5; 7 bases fit TRBD1. Germline trimming cut 5 bases from V and 2 bases from J; bases unmatched to any gene: 8. The CDR3 is 15 amino acids. Germline CDR1 reads SGHVS; CDR2 reads FNYEAQ. CDR3 in DNA: TGTGCCAGCAGCATACCACAGGGGATACAAGAGACCCAGTACTTC. Amino acid sequence: CASSIPQGIQETQYF.

CDR3 sequence reads: CASSSPGGASGELFF. In DNA, the CDR3 is TGTGCCAGCAGTAGCCCCGGGGGGGCCTCCGGGGAGCTGTTTTTT. The V and J genes are TRBV28 and TRBJ2-2; the match to TRBD2 covers 8 bases. After removal of 5 bases from V and 6 bases from J, the junction contained 8 bases not matched to a gene. The CDR3 contains 15 residues. In germline, CDR1 is MDHEN, CDR2 SYDVKM.

The V gene is TRBV6-1, the J gene TRBJ1-5, with 9 bases lining up with TRBD1. V was clipped by 7 bases and J by 4 bases; unmatched bases: 8. The CDR3 consists of 15 residues. The germline V gene has CDR1 MNHNS and CDR2 SASEGT. The CDR3 DNA reads as TGTGCCAGCACGGGGGGACAGGGCGTTAATCAGCCCCAGCATTTT. This translates into CASTGGQGVNQPQHF.

V and J are TRBV14 and TRBJ2-7, with 10 bases matching TRBD2. V lost 3 bases and J lost 5; bases outside the gene matches: 7. The CDR3 is made up of 15 amino acids. Germline V gene data show CDR1 as SGHDN and CDR2 as FVKESK. The CDR3 coding sequence is TGTGCCAGCAGCCATAGGACTAGCGGATTCCACGAGCAGTACTTC. Translation gives CASSHRTSGFHEQYF.

The V gene is TRBV19, the J gene TRBJ1-1; 7 nucleotides line up with TRBD1. The CDR3 runs 14 residues. With V trimmed by 7 bases and J by 10 bases, 15 bases remained unmatched. CDR1 LNHDA and CDR2 SQIVND come from the germline V gene (reference sequence). CDR3 bases: TGTGCCAGTATTATCGCGAGGACAGGTGGTCGAGCTTTCTTT. Translating gives CASIIARTGGRAFF.

In this sample, this clone turned up a few times. The conserved phenylalanine or tryptophan normally closing the CDR3 is absent here, so this likely arose from a read error. No DNA is shown, since the ends of the CDR3 on it are uncertain; the CDR3 is the one TCRdb lists. The V call is TRBV6-5, the J call TRBJ2-6; no DNA check was done on the table's D call, TRBD1. The CDR3 is 9 residues long, ends included. Per germline, CDR1 MNHEY and CDR2 SVGAGI. The CDR3 spells CASSSAHRA.

The chain employs TRBV10-3 and TRBJ1-2; no firm D call. The CDR3 covers 13 residues. Trimming shortened V by 0 bases and J by 6 bases, and 8 bases separated the two germline ends. Germline V gives CDR1 ENHRY, CDR2 SYGVKD. CDR3 sequence reads: CAISESGSNGYTF. Written as DNA, the CDR3 is TGTGCCATCAGTGAGTCGGGGAGTAATGGCTACACCTTC.

The V call is TRBV28, the J call TRBJ1-6, with D unresolved. CDR3 length: 12 residues. Trimming shortened V by 4 bases and J by 12 bases, and 10 bases separated the two germline ends. Germline CDR1 reads MDHEN; CDR2 reads SYDVKM. The CDR3 region is CASSSGERPLHF. The CDR3 region has the DNA TGTGCCAGCAGTTCCGGGGAGCGACCCCTCCACTTT. The full variable domain, in which reference TRBV28 and TRBJ1-6 provide the parts outside the CDR3, is DVKVTQSSRYLVKRTGEKVFLECVQDMDHENMFWYRQDPGLGLRLIYFSYDVKMKEKGDIPEGYSVSREKKERFSLILESASTNQTSMYLCASSSGERPLHFGNGTRLTVT.

This clone was seen a handful of times. The chain carries TRBV5-1 and TRBJ2-2; 7 bases align to TRBD1. CDR1 is SGHRS, CDR2 YFSETQ, per germline. V lost 0 bases and J lost 5; bases outside the gene matches: 7. The CDR3 has 16 residues. The CDR3 DNA is TGCGCCAGCAGCTTGGGGCCAGGGGGTAGTACCGGGGAGCTGTTTTTT. Translating it yields CASSLGPGGSTGELFF.

The V and J genes are TRBV25-1 and TRBJ2-7; 7 positions agree with TRBD1. The trim removed 4 bases at V and 6 bases at J, leaving 15 bases unmatched. The CDR3 has 16 amino acids. CDR1 and CDR2 from the germline V gene are MGHDK and SYGVNS. In DNA form, the CDR3 reads TGTGCCAGCAGTGCCTTAATAGGGGGCCCACTCGGCGAGCAGTACTTC. It yields the protein CASSALIGGPLGEQYF.

The rearrangement joins TRBV10-3 to TRBJ2-1; 7 bases are shared with TRBD2. V dropped 2 bases and J dropped 10; count of bases not matched to a gene: 11. CDR1 ENHRY and CDR2 SYGVKD come from the germline V gene. This CDR3 region has 15 residues. CDR3 DNA: TGTGCCATCAGTGAGGTTCGGGGGGTCCTGGGGGAGCAGTTCTTC. Protein: CAISEVRGVLGEQFF.

This clone was seen more than once but under ten times. The CDR3 region is CASSEPRQGAGELFF. In nucleotides, the CDR3 is TGTGCCAGCAGTGAACCGAGACAGGGGGCCGGGGAGCTGTTTTTT. The rearrangement links TRBV6-1 to TRBJ2-2; 9 bases align to TRBD1. Germline V CDR1 and CDR2: MNHNS, SASEGT. Germline trimming cut 2 bases from V and 6 bases from J; bases unmatched to any gene: 4. The CDR3 is made up of 15 amino acids.